A selection of T cell receptor beta chains follows, all from one sample in a study of STAT5B mutations in CD4+ large granular lymphocyte leukemia. Measured with immunoSEQ multiplex PCR; TCRdb has only the in-frame clones, and not every one. The sample holds 30,000 to 35,000 clones, more than 65% seen once. The sample comprised CD4+ T cells from blood buffy coats. The source of these receptors is a human donor in good health. Both conserved end residues are part of each CDR3. The D gene is left open where the match is weak. Size values are once, few and many counts, or a class for expanded clones, and some rows have none.

J gene,clone size,D gene,V gene,CDR3 DNA,CDR3 protein
TRBJ2-4,.,.,TRBV2,TGTGCCAGCAGTGACAGCTTAGCCAAAAACATTCAGTACTTC,CASSDSLAKNIQYF
TRBJ1-6,once,TRBD1,TRBV13,TGTGCCAGCAGCCCGGGGACAGGGAACTCACCCCTCCACTTT,CASSPGTGNSPLHF
TRBJ2-1,.,.,TRBV2,TGTGCCAGCAGTGACAGGGGGGGGCCATACAATGAGCAGTTCTTC,CASSDRGGPYNEQFF
TRBJ2-3,.,.,TRBV15,TGTGCCACCAGCAGAGATCGGCTGTCAGATACGCAGTATTTT,CATSRDRLSDTQYF
TRBJ1-3,.,.,TRBV4-2,TGTGCCAGCAGACCCGGGGCCCCAGGGGCTGGAAACACCATATATTTT,CASRPGAPGAGNTIYF
TRBJ2-5,few,.,TRBV5-6,TGTGCCAGCAGTCAGGACGGCCGGTACTTC,CASSQDGRYF
TRBJ2-2,.,.,TRBV19,TGTGCCAGTCGAAGGGATCGTAACACCGGGGAGCTGTTTTTT,CASRRDRNTGELFF
TRBJ1-5,.,.,TRBV11-2,TGTGCCAGCAGCTTAGATCTGGGGGGAGGGCAGCCCCAGCATTTT,CASSLDLGGGQPQHF
TRBJ1-5,.,.,TRBV19,TGTGCCAGTAGTGTTCTCGGGAACAGCAATCAGCCCCAGCATTTT,CASSVLGNSNQPQHF
TRBJ2-1,once,TRBD2,TRBV14,TGTGCCAGCAGCCAAGGGTATCGACTAGCGGGAGACAATGAGCAGTTCTTC,CASSQGYRLAGDNEQFF
TRBJ1-5,few,.,TRBV5-1,TGCGCCAGCAGCTCGGGGGTCGGTAGCAATCAGCCCCAGCATTTT,CASSSGVGSNQPQHF
TRBJ2-5,.,.,TRBV5-1,TGCGCCAGCAGCTTGGGACCCCAAGAGACCCAGTACTTC,CASSLGPQETQYF
TRBJ1-1,few,.,TRBV6-6,TGTGCCAGCAGTTACTCGCCAGACACTGAAGCTTTCTTT,CASSYSPDTEAFF
TRBJ2-3,.,TRBD1,TRBV5-1,TGCGCCAGCAGCTCAACCGGACAGGGTAGGGCAGATACGCAGTATTTT,CASSSTGQGRADTQYF
TRBJ2-7,.,.,TRBV27,TGTGCCAGCAGTTTCCGAGGGGGGGCCGACGAGCAGTACTTC,CASSFRGGADEQYF
TRBJ2-4,.,.,TRBV6-6,TGTGCCAGCAGTTACTCGAAGCCCTTGGGGAACATTCAGTACTTC,CASSYSKPLGNIQYF
TRBJ1-1,few,TRBD1,TRBV18,TGTGCCAGCTCAGACCGACAGGGGTCAACTGAAGCTTTCTTT,CASSDRQGSTEAFF
TRBJ2-2,.,.,TRBV2,TGTGCCAGCAGTGAGCCGGGGGTAGCGAACACCGGGGAGCTGTTTTTT,CASSEPGVANTGELFF
TRBJ2-3,.,.,TRBV18,TGTGCCAGCTCACCACCAGGGGCAGATACGCAGTATTTT,CASSPPGADTQYF
TRBJ1-3,.,TRBD1,TRBV2,TGTGCCAGCACTACGCAGGGGGTCCCCGGAAACACCATATATTTT,CASTTQGVPGNTIYF
TRBJ1-2,few,.,TRBV27,TGTGCCAGCAGTTTATTCTCGACGGCTAACTATGGCTACACCTTC,CASSLFSTANYGYTF
TRBJ1-5,.,.,TRBV19,TGTGCCAGTAGTATTCTGGCAGGGGTAAATCAGCCCCAGCATTTT,CASSILAGVNQPQHF
TRBJ2-1,.,.,TRBV7-2,TGTGCCAGCAGCCCGACAGTTTCCCACAATGAGCAGTTCTTC,CASSPTVSHNEQFF
TRBJ2-5,few,TRBD1,TRBV7-2,TGTGCCAGCAGCCAACGGACAGGGGGCGGGGAGACCCAGTACTTC,CASSQRTGGGETQYF
TRBJ2-7,.,.,TRBV5-1,TGCGCCAGCAGACCTCACGATGCTCTATCCTACGAGCAGTACTTC,CASRPHDALSYEQYF
TRBJ1-2,.,TRBD1,TRBV5-1,TGCGCCAGCAGCGTCTCGGGGACAGGGCCCCGTGGCTACACCTTC,CASSVSGTGPRGYTF
TRBJ2-7,.,.,TRBV2,TGTGCCAGCAGTCGACCAGTTTTC,CASSRPVF
TRBJ1-1,few,.,TRBV12-5,TGTGCTAGTGGTTTGACGCGGGGGGAAGCTTTCTTT,CASGLTRGEAFF
TRBJ2-5,.,TRBD1,TRBV5-1,TGCGCCAGCAGCTTGGGGACAGGGGGAGAGACCCAGTACTTC,CASSLGTGGETQYF
TRBJ1-1,.,TRBD1,TRBV5-1,TGCGCCAGCAGCCCTACGACAGGGAGCATGAACACTGAAGCTTTCTTT,CASSPTTGSMNTEAFF
TRBJ2-5,.,TRBD2,TRBV5-1,TGCGCCAGCAGCTTGGAGTCACTAGCGGCAACCCCAGAGACCCAGTACTTC,CASSLESLAATPETQYF
TRBJ1-5,few,.,TRBV7-8,TGTGCCAGCAGCGCAAGTAATCAGCCCCAGCATTTT,CASSASNQPQHF
TRBJ2-7,.,.,TRBV29-1,TGCAGCGTTGAGGGGACTGGGAAGTCCGAGCAGTACTTC,CSVEGTGKSEQYF
TRBJ2-2,.,TRBD2,TRBV7-9,TGTGCCAGCAGCTCGACTAGCGGGAGCGACGGGGAGCTGTTTTTT,CASSSTSGSDGELFF
TRBJ2-3,.,.,TRBV2,TGTGCCAGCAGTCGTCCTAGTCCCCGCACAGATACGCAGTATTTT,CASSRPSPRTDTQYF
TRBJ2-7,.,.,TRBV7-2,TGTGCCAGCAGCCCCGGTTTTGGGACACAATACGAGCAGTACTTC,CASSPGFGTQYEQYF
TRBJ2-1,.,TRBD2,TRBV11-2,TGTGCCAGCAGCCAAAGCACTAGCGGGGTTCTCCCACGTGAGCAGTTCTTC,CASSQSTSGVLPREQFF
TRBJ2-5,few,.,TRBV7-6,TGTGCCAGCAGCTCACAGGAGACGGAGACCCAGTACTTC,CASSSQETETQYF
TRBJ1-1,.,.,TRBV19,TGTGCCAGTAGTTCCCGAAGGGCCCCTGAAGCTTTCTTT,CASSSRRAPEAFF
TRBJ2-7,.,.,TRBV7-2,TGTGCCAGCAGCCCGCGGTCCGACTACGAGCAGTACTTC,CASSPRSDYEQYF
TRBJ2-7,once,TRBD1,TRBV18,TGTGCCAGCTCTCAGACAGGGGGCTCCGAGCAGTACTTC,CASSQTGGSEQYF
TRBJ2-7,.,.,TRBV18,TGTGCCAGCTCACCACATCGGGGGGCTTACGAGCAGTACTTC,CASSPHRGAYEQYF
TRBJ2-7,.,.,TRBV19,TGTGCCAGTAGTATACGGGGACCTTCCTACGAGCAGTACTTC,CASSIRGPSYEQYF
TRBJ2-1,.,.,TRBV7-2,TGTGCCAGCAGCTTATGGGCGGGGTACAATGAGCAGTTCTTC,CASSLWAGYNEQFF
TRBJ2-7,.,.,TRBV7-9,TGTGCCAGCAGCTTATTCGGGGGCGACGAGCAGTACTTC,CASSLFGGDEQYF
TRBJ1-3,.,.,TRBV5-5,TGTGCCAGCAGCTTGGGCCCCATCTCTGGAAACACCATATATTTT,CASSLGPISGNTIYF
TRBJ1-2,.,.,TRBV2,TGTGCCAGCAGTGAAGAGTTGGTAGGCGGCTACACCTTC,CASSEELVGGYTF
TRBJ2-7,few,TRBD2,TRBV5-1,TGCGCCAGCAGCTTAACTAGCGGCAACTACGAGCAGTACTTC,CASSLTSGNYEQYF
TRBJ1-2,once,.,TRBV6-4,TGTGCCAGCATTATCGACCCACATATGGGGGGCTACACCTTC,CASIIDPHMGGYTF
TRBJ2-7,.,.,TRBV5-4,TGTGCCAGCAGCTTGGCCGGGGGCAGACGGGACTTCGAGCAGTACTTC,CASSLAGGRRDFEQYF
TRBJ1-4,.,TRBD1,TRBV11-3,TGTGCCAGCAGCTTGGGTATGGACCCAGGGGGTTCTAATGAAAAACTGTTTTTT,CASSLGMDPGGSNEKLFF
TRBJ2-3,.,.,TRBV5-1,TGCGCCAGCAGCTTGGCCCTAGAAGATACGCAGTATTTT,CASSLALEDTQYF
TRBJ2-7,few,.,TRBV18,TGTGCCAGCTCACCACCTGGAGTCCACGAGCAGTACTTC,CASSPPGVHEQYF
TRBJ2-7,.,.,TRBV4-3,TGCGCCAGCAGCCAGGTCCCTACTAGCCCCTACAAGTACTTC,CASSQVPTSPYKYF
TRBJ1-3,.,.,TRBV5-1,TGCGCCAGCAGCGTGGACGGATCCTCTGGAAACACCATATATTTT,CASSVDGSSGNTIYF